What follows are 17 T cell receptor beta chains derived from one specimen sequenced in a study of ipilimumab plus nivolumab after autologous stem cell transplantation. TCRdb's copy holds only in-frame clones and misses some; the assay was immunoSEQ multiplex PCR. The data show tens of thousands of clones, with about 83% seen just once and approximately 2.2% held by the top ten. The specimen was PBMCs, collected in a trial of ipilimumab plus nivolumab as post-transplant consolidation. These receptors all come from a male donor with diffuse large B-cell lymphoma.

The chain is built from TRBV7-2 and TRBJ2-3, with 10 bases identical to TRBD2. This CDR3 comprises 15 residues. Germline loops: CDR1 SGHTA, CDR2 FQGNSA. J lost 2 bases, V lost 3 bases, and 2 bases had no gene match. The CDR3 sequence is CASSFLAGVTDTQYF. The DNA for the CDR3 is TGTGCCAGCAGCTTCCTAGCGGGGGTCACAGATACGCAGTATTTT.

This clone has a single count. V is TRBV7-9 and J is TRBJ2-5, with D perhaps matching TRBD1 (6 bases). CDR1 is SEHNR, CDR2 FQNEAQ, per germline (reference sequence). The V and J ends lost 4 bases and 5 bases respectively, with 17 bases between them. The CDR3 length is 15 residues. The CDR3 DNA reads as TGTGCCAGCAGCTCCGACAGGCTGCTGGTGGAGACCCAGTACTTC. Its protein product is CASSSDRLLVETQYF.

The CDR3, as DNA: TGCGCCAGCAGCCAAAAAGACAGGGGTATCAATCAGCCCCAGCATTTT. This gives the protein CASSQKDRGINQPQHF. This chain connects TRBV4-1 to TRBJ1-5; the match to TRBD1 covers 8 bases. Trimming removed 2 bases from V and 3 bases from J; junction bases left unmatched: 6. The germline CDR1 and CDR2 sequences are MGHRA and YSYEKL. The CDR3 has 16 residues.

The chain recombines TRBV4-2 with TRBJ2-5; 15 bases map to TRBD2. Germline CDR1 and CDR2: LGHNA and YNFKEQ. V trimming: 4 bases; J trimming: 6 bases; junction bases outside the gene matches: 12. This CDR3 is built from 18 residues. The DNA for the CDR3 is TGTGCCAGCAGCCCGATCGTTGGACTAGCGGGGGGGCCACAGACCCAGTACTTC. Translating it yields CASSPIVGLAGGPQTQYF.

The chain is built from TRBV7-2 and TRBJ2-3; no clear D. Germline V gene sequence: CDR1 SGHTA, CDR2 FQGNSA. The CDR3 runs to 14 residues. V lost 2 bases, J lost 2 bases, and 8 bases lay in between. The CDR3 bases are TGTGCCAGCAGCTTACCTCCCGTCACAGATACGCAGTATTTT. This translates into CASSLPPVTDTQYF.

The V and J genes are TRBV10-2 and TRBJ2-1, with 9 bases that match TRBD2. The germline gives CDR1 WSHSY, CDR2 SAAADI. The V gene end was trimmed by 0 bases and the J gene end by 3 bases; junction bases not matched to a gene: 3. This CDR3 has 16 amino acids. Here the CDR3 DNA reads TGCGCCAGCAGTGAGTCCAGCGGGGGGCGCTACAATGAGCAGTTCTTC. Protein: CASSESSGGRYNEQFF.

V usage is TRBV27 and J usage is TRBJ1-1; D is possibly TRBD1 (6 bases). Deletions cut 6 bases from V and 11 bases from J, with 16 bases between. The CDR3 extends over 12 amino acids. Looked up from germline, CDR1 is MNHEY and CDR2 is SMNVEV (reference sequence). CDR3 amino acids: CASSTGNTGAFF. CDR3 in DNA: TGTGCCAGCAGCACAGGGAACACTGGCGCTTTCTTT.

The chain has TRBV5-4 and TRBJ2-5; no clear D gene. The CDR3 consists of 14 residues. Germline-derived CDR1 and CDR2 are SGHNT and YYREEE (reference sequence). V dropped 9 bases and J dropped 5 bases, with 20 bases sitting between them. The CDR3 here is CATEANPGRETQYF. CDR3 nucleotides: TGTGCCACTGAGGCTAACCCGGGCCGGGAGACCCAGTACTTC.

The genes are TRBV21-1 and TRBJ1-5; whether TRBD1, the table's D call, matches the DNA was not checked. TRBV21-1 constitutes a pseudogene. CDR3 length: 11 amino acids. As DNA, the CDR3 is TGTGCCAGCACCGACAGGTTTTCCCAGCATTTT. Its protein is CASTDRFSQHF.

This sequence joins TRBV10-3 and TRBJ2-7, with no clear D. V was clipped by 3 bases and J by 1 base, with 13 bases between them. The CDR3 is made up of 15 amino acids. The germline V gene encodes CDR1 ENHRY and CDR2 SYGVKD. The CDR3: CAISDGPTVSYEQYF. The CDR3 DNA sequence: TGTGCCATCAGTGACGGGCCGACCGTATCCTACGAGCAGTACTTC.

This sequence joins TRBV6-1 and TRBJ1-1, with a weak D call TRBD1 (5 bases). Germline V gene data show CDR1 as MNHNS and CDR2 as SASEGT. The CDR3 totals 13 residues. Trimming took off 6 bases at V and 2 bases at J, with 10 bases between the two ends. The CDR3 region has the DNA TGTGCCAGCAGACGACAGCAAAACACTGAAGCTTTCTTT. This sequence encodes CASRRQQNTEAFF.

This rearrangement joins TRBV7-8 to TRBJ1-2; no reliable D call. Between the trimmed V and J ends, which lost 3 bases and 4 bases, there was a span of 6 bases. Germline lookup yields CDR1 SGHVS and CDR2 FQNEAQ. The CDR3 contains 12 residues. The CDR3 coding sequence is TGTGCCAGCAGCTTTGGGGTCTATGGCTACACCTTC. Amino acid sequence: CASSFGVYGYTF.

This chain connects TRBV7-9 to TRBJ2-2, with 11 bases matching TRBD1. This CDR3 is 15 amino acids long. V was clipped by 5 bases and J by 3 bases; unmatched bases: 2. Germline CDR1 reads SEHNR; CDR2 reads FQNEAQ (reference sequence). CDR3 amino acids: CASSPGQGDTGELFF. DNA of the CDR3: TGTGCCAGCAGCCCGGGACAGGGGGACACCGGGGAGCTGTTTTTT.

This chain uses TRBV9 with TRBJ2-3; D may be TRBD1 (6 bases). V was trimmed by 3 bases and J by 6 bases, leaving 32 bases between them. CDR1 is SGDLS, CDR2 YYNGEE, per germline. The CDR3 runs 20 residues. The CDR3 loop reads CASSAPRWGLNRFGSDTQYF. The CDR3 DNA reads as TGTGCCAGCAGCGCTCCCCGGTGGGGGCTAAACCGATTTGGGTCGGATACGCAGTATTTT.

CDR3 region: CASSLVGTSGTQYF. In DNA form, the CDR3 reads TGTGCCAGCAGCTTGGTCGGGACTAGTGGGACCCAGTACTTC. The V gene is TRBV5-4, the J gene TRBJ2-5, with 8 positions matching TRBD2. This CDR3 contains 14 residues. Trimming removed 0 bases from V and 7 bases from J; junction bases left unmatched: 5. CDR1 and CDR2 (germline): SGHNT, YYREEE (reference sequence).

V is TRBV6-6 and J is TRBJ1-2; 7 nucleotides align to TRBD1. V trimming: 7 bases; J trimming: 13 bases; junction bases outside the gene matches: 18. This CDR3 has 14 residues. Germline loops: CDR1 MNHNY, CDR2 SVGAGI (reference sequence). Here the CDR3 DNA reads TGTGCCAGCATTTCTACGGGAGGAGGGGGCCGGGGCACCTTC. It encodes CASISTGGGGRGTF.

The chain links TRBV4-1 to TRBJ1-2; D is undetermined. The germline CDR1 and CDR2 sequences are MGHRA and YSYEKL. Trimming took 3 bases from V and 0 from J, leaving 8 bases between them. The CDR3 is made up of 14 amino acids. The CDR3 loop is CASSQGGTNYGYTF. The CDR3 nucleotides read TGCGCCAGCAGCCAGGGAGGGACTAACTATGGCTACACCTTC.